The clone carrying this T cell receptor beta chain has at least ten counts. Its antigen is unidentified. This sample was included in a study of T cells in Graves' hyperthyroidism and ophthalmopathy. Germline V gives CDR1 DFQATT, CDR2 SNEGSKA (reference sequence). Trimming pared 0 bases from V and 1 base from J, leaving 14 bases between. This CDR3 comprises 16 residues. Uncontrolled infection, other autoimmune disease, pregnancy or lactation led to exclusion. Regarding the study as a whole: Most thyroid-expanded clonotypes above 0.001 were also found in blood. Model-based prediction identified ophthalmopathy a median 6.5 months prior to its onset.

What was amplified from RNA transcripts were TCR beta CDR3 regions. Primed by the HTBI set, a first-round RT-PCR was run on the TCR CDR3. TCRdb used MiXCR to reprocess the multiplex PCR reads, holding one entry per CDR3 protein. The sample includes 350,000 to 400,000 distinct CDR3 sequences, around 18% of them seen just once. This sequence originates from a man between 18 and 29 years old with Graves' ophthalmopathy. The chain is built from TRBV20-1 and TRBJ2-3; D not resolved. Sequenced material: blood. Here the CDR3 reads CSARDQALWGTDTQYF. CDR3 in DNA: TGCAGTGCTAGAGATCAAGCTTTGTGGGGCACAGATACGCAGTATTTT.